The T cell receptor (beta chain) described here comes from a study of blood T cell repertoires in COVID-19 (dated by TCRdb to 2018 to 2020). With regard to the full study: Samples covering the acute and convalescent phases of COVID-19 were provided by collaborators in the United States, Italy and Spain. The repertoires were made available in a free public database intended to serve as a resource for research on the immune response to SARS-CoV-2. The prospective study material was composed of cDNA or gDNA derived from T cells, B-cell-depleted T cells, or PBMCs. Where HLA class I and class II types were available, the types were taken from metadata supplied by the sample provider, not from assay-based typing. Subjects who had been exposed to COVID-19, were actively infected with it, or had recovered from it provided the deeply sampled blood TCRbeta repertoires that made up the dataset. The samples were drawn from the first 160 participants of the ongoing ImmuneRACE study and from some 1,300 subjects provided by 6 global collaborators. A de-identified subject ID, COVID-19 status, age in years and sex were almost always included in the sample metadata.

About this clone: It has no known antigen specificity. There are no base qualities to consult, and no much larger clone falls within one base.

In the prospective study, participants were about 18 to 95 years old, resided in under 30 geographic areas of the United States, and were enrolled through a virtual design. In the prospective study, participants were assigned to cohorts based on the clinical history participants reported in a screening survey and a study questionnaire. For ImmuneRACE Cohort 3, a participant was defined as recovered based on two consecutive negative NP/OP PCR tests, clearance by a healthcare professional, or resolution of symptoms. Mobile phlebotomists in the prospective study collected whole blood, serum and a nasopharyngeal or oropharyngeal swab from every participant. Over an approximately 2-month period, participants in the prospective study had the option of providing additional blood draws and questionnaires. Prospective study blood samples were shipped either frozen or at room temperature before DNA extraction.

Between the V and J ends, shortened by 2 bases and 0 bases respectively, the junction contains 7 bases. The CDR3 measures 15 amino acids from cysteine to phenylalanine. CDR3 DNA only is kept here, 45 bases in frame from base 1. The germline V gene specifies KGHDR as CDR1 and SFDVKD as CDR2. Results the study describes overall, beyond this receptor: The amount of clinical and demographic metadata varied by source and participant and was provided uncurated.

TCRbeta CDR3 regions were amplified from genomic DNA by means of the immunoSEQ Assay, a bias-controlled multiplex PCR. The source study handled its data this way. The number of nucleated cells in each sample was estimated by amplification of reference gene primers within the assay. To quantify the absolute abundance of each unique TCRbeta CDR3 rearrangement, sequence reads were collapsed and filtered. For each sample, productive Simpson clonality was calculated by taking the square root of Simpson's diversity index across productive rearrangements. What TCRdb holds here is the immuneACCESS table cut down to in-frame rearrangements. Part of the clones is not present; checked against another copy, under half of the missing clones reflect an unresolved V gene, and the others are unexplained. That table furnishes V, J and clone size, whereas the DNA furnished D and trimming. Here the sample has roughly 260,000 clones; 70% to 90% occur a single time. Of the sample, approximately 1.9% is held by the ten largest clones.

The clonotype originates from a woman between 50 and 59 years old who had recovered from COVID-19. Sequencing was carried out using PBMCs or T cells enriched from blood (not recorded which). This receptor chain uses TRBV24-1 and TRBJ1-5, with the D gene not confidently named. The DNA sequence follows: TGTGCCACCAGTGATTCCAGGTATAGCAATCAGCCCCAGCATTTT. Translated, it gives CATSDSRYSNQPQHF.